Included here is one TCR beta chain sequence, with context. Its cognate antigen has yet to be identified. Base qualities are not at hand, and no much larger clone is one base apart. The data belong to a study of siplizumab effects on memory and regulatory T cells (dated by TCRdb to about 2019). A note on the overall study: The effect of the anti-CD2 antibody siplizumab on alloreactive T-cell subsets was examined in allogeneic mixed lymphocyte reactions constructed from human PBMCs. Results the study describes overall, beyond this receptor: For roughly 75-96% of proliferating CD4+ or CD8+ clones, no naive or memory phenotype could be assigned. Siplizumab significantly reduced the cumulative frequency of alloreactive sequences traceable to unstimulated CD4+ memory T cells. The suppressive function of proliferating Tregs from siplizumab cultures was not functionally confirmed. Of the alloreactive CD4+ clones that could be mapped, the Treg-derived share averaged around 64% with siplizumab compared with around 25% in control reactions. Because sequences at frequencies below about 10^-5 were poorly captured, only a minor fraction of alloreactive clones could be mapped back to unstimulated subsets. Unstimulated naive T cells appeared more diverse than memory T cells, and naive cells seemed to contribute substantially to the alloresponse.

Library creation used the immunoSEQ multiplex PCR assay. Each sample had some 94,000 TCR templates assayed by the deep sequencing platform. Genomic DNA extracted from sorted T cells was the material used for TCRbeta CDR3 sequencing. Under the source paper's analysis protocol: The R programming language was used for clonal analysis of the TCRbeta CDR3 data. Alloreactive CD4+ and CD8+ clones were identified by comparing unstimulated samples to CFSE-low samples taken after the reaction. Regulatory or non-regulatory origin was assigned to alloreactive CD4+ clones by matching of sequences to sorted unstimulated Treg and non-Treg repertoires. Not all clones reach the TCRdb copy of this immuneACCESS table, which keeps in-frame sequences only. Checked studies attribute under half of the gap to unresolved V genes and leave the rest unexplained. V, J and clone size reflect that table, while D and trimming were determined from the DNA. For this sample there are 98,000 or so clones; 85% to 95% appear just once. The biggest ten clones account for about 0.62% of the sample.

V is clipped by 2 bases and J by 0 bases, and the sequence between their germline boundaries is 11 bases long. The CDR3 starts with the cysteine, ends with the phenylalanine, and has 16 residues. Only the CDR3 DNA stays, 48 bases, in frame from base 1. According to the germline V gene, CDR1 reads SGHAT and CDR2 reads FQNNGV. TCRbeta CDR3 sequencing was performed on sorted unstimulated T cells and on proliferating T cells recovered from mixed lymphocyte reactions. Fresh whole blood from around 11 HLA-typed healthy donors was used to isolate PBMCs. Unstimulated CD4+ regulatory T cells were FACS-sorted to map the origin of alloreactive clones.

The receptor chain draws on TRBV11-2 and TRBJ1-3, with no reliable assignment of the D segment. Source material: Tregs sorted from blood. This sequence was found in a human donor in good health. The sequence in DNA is TGTGCCAGCAGCTTAAGTGGAACGATCTCTGGAAACACCATATATTTT. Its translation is CASSLSGTISGNTIYF.